This T cell receptor beta chain was documented in a study of blood T cells in healthy people across ages. Details on this clonotype: Its specificity is not known.

With a J-beta primer mix and a sample-barcoded 5' primer, a second PCR ran about 7 to 11 cycles. A single record per CDR3 protein comes from TCRdb applying MiXCR to the 5' RACE reads. The sample shows about 780,000 distinct CDR3 sequences, about 45% of them seen only once. Whole-study findings and limits: Age showed a roughly linear inverse relationship with TCR beta diversity per million T cells.

V lost 9 bases, J lost 9 bases, and 6 bases stayed unmatched. CDR1 and CDR2 from the germline V gene are KGHDR and SFDVKD. The length of the CDR3 is 14 residues. Specimen: blood. V and J are TRBV24-1 and TRBJ2-1; 14 bases fit TRBD2. This receptor was taken from an elderly man in good health. The CDR3 here is CATGTSGSYREQFF. In nucleotides, the CDR3 is TGTGCCACCGGGACTAGCGGGAGTTATCGTGAGCAGTTCTTC.